A single sample gave rise to the 8 T cell receptor beta chains below, sequenced in a study of beta chain features in type 1 diabetes. These TCRs are of unknown antigen specificity. Study-wide results and limits: A moderate, significant TCRB CDR3 shortening appeared in type 1 diabetes across four CD4+ subsets.

Expressed TCRB transcripts were sequenced after all isolated RNA was converted to cDNA. Data came from immunoSEQ multiplex PCR; TCRdb stores just in-frame clones and leaves some out. Of about 640,000 clones listed, over 10% are singletons. Sequenced: naive CD4+ T cells from blood. Receptors originate from a man younger than 40 with type 1 diabetes.

The chain combines TRBV7-2 with TRBJ2-1, with 10 bases lining up with TRBD1. The J segment lost 8 bases and the V segment lost 5 bases, leaving 15 bases of the junction unmatched. Germline CDR1 SGHTA, CDR2 FQGNSA. The CDR3 consists of 17 residues. CDR3 DNA sequence: TGTGCCAGCAGCGGCAGACAGGGGGCCGGGTCCCTCCATGAGCAGTTCTTC. Its translation: CASSGRQGAGSLHEQFF.

This clone turned up a few times. The CDR3, as DNA: TGTGCCAGCAGCCTTGGGGGCGGGCGGGGGATCAATGAGCAGTTCTTC. This encodes CASSLGGGRGINEQFF. V usage is TRBV7-2 and J usage is TRBJ2-1; D possibly corresponds to TRBD2 (7 bases). The CDR3 is 16 amino acids. In germline, CDR1 is SGHTA, CDR2 FQGNSA. V dropped 5 bases and J dropped 6 bases, with 20 bases sitting between them. Full variable domain (outside the CDR3, taken from reference TRBV7-2 and TRBJ2-1): GAGVSQSPSNKVTEKGKDVELRCDPISGHTALYWYRQSLGQGLEFLIYFQGNSAPDKSGLPSDRFSAERTGGSVSTLTIQRTQQEDSAVYLCASSLGGGRGINEQFFGPGTRLTVL.

This chain links TRBV5-6 with TRBJ1-1; D uncertain. In germline, CDR1 is SGHDT, CDR2 YYEEEE. The germline V and J ends were trimmed by 4 bases and 1 base, with 14 bases remaining between them. This CDR3 contains 15 residues. CDR3 amino acids: CASSLFSRGNTEAFF. CDR3 nucleotide sequence: TGTGCCAGCAGCCTCTTCAGCAGAGGGAACACTGAAGCTTTCTTT.

This clone was observed a few times. The chain couples TRBV10-3 to TRBJ2-1, with a possible D match to TRBD2 (7 bases). CDR1 and CDR2 (germline): ENHRY, SYGVKD. This CDR3 region has 13 residues. V gave up 3 bases and J gave up 6 bases, with 9 bases separating them. As DNA, the CDR3 is TGTGCCATCAGTGACGGGGGGCGCAATGAGCAGTTCTTC. It translates to CAISDGGRNEQFF.

This chain uses TRBV7-2 with TRBJ1-2; 9 nucleotides match TRBD1. Germline assignment: CDR1 SGHTA and CDR2 FQGNSA. The CDR3 sequence is 14 residues long. The ends lost 5 bases at V and 8 bases at J; junction bases unmatched: 9. CDR3 protein: CASSRDRDIGGYTF. The CDR3 DNA reads as TGTGCCAGCAGCCGGGACAGGGATATCGGGGGCTACACCTTC.

This clone came up a few times. J is TRBJ1-6 and V is TRBV2; no reliable D call. Germline V gene data show CDR1 as SNHLY and CDR2 as FYNNEI. The CDR3 runs 13 residues. V gave up 5 bases and J gave up 9 bases, with 11 bases separating them. The CDR3 region is CASSRENGSPLHF. In DNA, the CDR3 is TGTGCCAGCAGTCGGGAAAACGGTTCACCCCTCCACTTT. The entire variable domain, with the rest obtained from reference TRBV2 and TRBJ1-6, is as follows: EPEVTQTPSHQVTQMGQEVILRCVPISNHLYFYWYRQILGQKVEFLVSFYNNEISEKSEIFDDQFSVERPDGSNFTLKIRSTKLEDSAMYFCASSRENGSPLHFGNGTRLTVT.

The J gene is TRBJ2-1, the V gene TRBV28; 10 nucleotides match TRBD2. The V segment lost 2 bases and the J segment 0 bases; nucleotides outside the gene matches: 10. Per the germline V gene, CDR1 is MDHEN and CDR2 is SYDVKM. There are 19 residues in the CDR3. CDR3 loop: CASSLGSSGGVLSYNEQFF. The DNA of the CDR3 is TGTGCCAGCAGTTTAGGTTCTAGCGGGGGTGTCCTCTCCTACAATGAGCAGTTCTTC.

This clone was recorded a few times. The J gene is TRBJ2-6, the V gene TRBV19, with D hard to call. CDR3 length: 20 amino acids. Germline V gene data show CDR1 as LNHDA and CDR2 as SQIVND (reference sequence). V lost 0 bases and J lost 1, with 19 bases in between. The CDR3 nucleotides are TGTGCCAGTAGTATAGAACCCCTTAGGGTGGCGGCTTCTGGGGCCAACGTCCTGACTTTC. It encodes CASSIEPLRVAASGANVLTF.